Listed below are T cell receptor beta chains from one sample, sequenced in a study of cytomegalovirus exposure and HLA in healthy donors. The assay was immunoSEQ multiplex PCR, and TCRdb's table has in-frame clones only and misses some. This table has about 68,000 clones, about 81% appearing once. The sequencing sample was made of PBMCs. These receptors all come from a human donor in good health. CDR3s include the opening cysteine and the closing phenylalanine or tryptophan. The D gene is left open where the match is weak. Where a row states a size, it is once, few, many or the class of an expanded clone; other rows omit it.

abundance,d_gene,j_gene,v_gene,CDR3nt,CDR3aa
few,NA,TRBJ1-2,TRBV7-8,TGTGCCAGCAGCGGTGACATAAACTATGGCTACACCTTC,CASSGDINYGYTF
NA,NA,TRBJ1-1,TRBV7-9,TGTGCCAGCAGCTTGGCTCAGGGGCTGAACACTGAAGCTTTCTTT,CASSLAQGLNTEAFF
NA,TRBD1,TRBJ2-7,TRBV5-5,TGTGCCAGCAGCTTGGCCGACAGGGGGCCCTACGAGCAGTACTTC,CASSLADRGPYEQYF
NA,TRBD1,TRBJ1-1,TRBV27,TGTGCCAGCAGTTGGGGACAGGGTGGGAACACTGAAGCTTTCTTT,CASSWGQGGNTEAFF
NA,TRBD2,TRBJ2-3,TRBV6-1,TGTGCCAGCAGTGTCTCTAGCGGGGGGAGCACAGATACGCAGTATTTT,CASSVSSGGSTDTQYF
NA,NA,TRBJ2-5,TRBV5-4,TGTGCCAGCAGCTTGGGACAGATCCAAGAGACCCAGTACTTC,CASSLGQIQETQYF
NA,TRBD2,TRBJ2-1,TRBV7-2,TGTGCCAGCAGCTTAGTCCTAGCGGGGGGCCACAATGAGCAGTTCTTC,CASSLVLAGGHNEQFF
few,NA,TRBJ2-5,TRBV9,TGTGCCAGCAGCCCCCGGGACAACCAAGAGACCCAGTACTTC,CASSPRDNQETQYF
NA,TRBD1,TRBJ2-7,TRBV6-1,TGTGCCAGCAGTGGGGGACAGGGGAAAGACGAGCAGTACTTC,CASSGGQGKDEQYF
once,TRBD2,TRBJ2-7,TRBV19,TGTGCCACTTCGAGCGGGGGTAGCTCCTACGAGCAGTACTTC,CATSSGGSSYEQYF
NA,TRBD1,TRBJ1-1,TRBV11-2,TGTGCCAGCAGCGAAAATCCGGGACAGGGGGTGCTGAACACTGAAGCTTTCTTT,CASSENPGQGVLNTEAFF
NA,NA,TRBJ2-2,TRBV6-6,TGTGCCAGCAGCCCCTCCAGTTGGAGGGCCGGGGAGCTGTTTTTT,CASSPSSWRAGELFF
NA,NA,TRBJ1-5,TRBV19,TGTGCCAGTAGTATAGTCGGTGAGAATCAGCCCCAGCATTTT,CASSIVGENQPQHF
NA,TRBD2,TRBJ2-3,TRBV7-9,TGTGCCAGCAGCTTGGGGACTATCACAGATACGCAGTATTTT,CASSLGTITDTQYF
NA,TRBD2,TRBJ2-3,TRBV7-2,TGTGCCAGCAGCTTAGGCGTAGGACTAGCGGGGGGGCCGACAGATACGCAGTATTTT,CASSLGVGLAGGPTDTQYF
few,TRBD2,TRBJ2-3,TRBV25-1,TGTGCCAGCAGTGATCAATATTCTCTAGCGGGGGGGCAAGATACGCAGTATTTT,CASSDQYSLAGGQDTQYF
NA,NA,TRBJ2-5,TRBV19,TGTGCCAGTAGTATGGGGACTCTTCAAGAGACCCAGTACTTC,CASSMGTLQETQYF
NA,NA,TRBJ2-7,TRBV10-3,TGTGCCATCAGTGACGGGGGGCTACGGAACGAGCAGTACTTC,CAISDGGLRNEQYF
NA,NA,TRBJ2-1,TRBV11-3,TGTGCCAGCAGCTTATCCTCCTCCTACAATGAGCAGTTCTTC,CASSLSSSYNEQFF
NA,TRBD1,TRBJ2-2,TRBV4-3,TGCGCCAGCAGCCAAGAGGGAGGACAGGGGTACGGGGAGCTGTTTTTT,CASSQEGGQGYGELFF
NA,NA,TRBJ1-5,TRBV6-5,TGTGCCAGCAGTTACTCCGGTCCGCCTCAGCCCCAGCATTTT,CASSYSGPPQPQHF
NA,TRBD1,TRBJ1-2,TRBV5-1,TGCGCCAGCAGACCTACGACAGGGGCGAACTATGGCTACACCTTC,CASRPTTGANYGYTF
NA,NA,TRBJ1-1,TRBV9,TGTGCCAGCAGCGTCACCCCCGGCACACAGGATGAAGCTTTCTTT,CASSVTPGTQDEAFF
NA,NA,TRBJ1-3,TRBV18,TGTGCCAGCTCACCAAGACAGTCCGACTCTGGAAACACCATATATTTT,CASSPRQSDSGNTIYF
NA,NA,TRBJ2-2,TRBV6-4,TGTGCCATTGAGGAGTCTACCGGGGAGCTGTTTTTT,CAIEESTGELFF
NA,NA,TRBJ2-5,TRBV30,TGTGCCTGGAGTGTAGAGGCAGGGAACCAAGAGACCCAGTACTTC,CAWSVEAGNQETQYF
NA,NA,TRBJ1-2,TRBV6-1,TGTGCCAGCAGTGAATCCGGGTATTGGGAGGGGGGGCTAGGCTACACCTTC,CASSESGYWEGGLGYTF
NA,NA,TRBJ2-1,TRBV19,TGTGCCAGTAGTATAGGAATTGGAGCTAATGAGCAGTTCTTC,CASSIGIGANEQFF
NA,TRBD2,TRBJ2-5,TRBV5-4,TGTGCCAGCAGCCGACCTAGCGGGGGGCAAGAGACCCAGTACTTC,CASSRPSGGQETQYF
once,TRBD1,TRBJ2-7,TRBV5-1,TGCGCCAGCAACCCCGCACCGGGACAGGGGTACGAGCAGTACTTC,CASNPAPGQGYEQYF
NA,TRBD1,TRBJ1-2,TRBV9,TGTGCCAGCAGCGTAGAGGCAGGGGGCAACTATGGCTACACCTTC,CASSVEAGGNYGYTF
NA,NA,TRBJ1-1,TRBV6-5,TGTGCCAGCAGTCCAAGTACCGGGACACCCGAAGCTTTCTTT,CASSPSTGTPEAFF
NA,NA,TRBJ2-5,TRBV7-2,TGTGCCAGCAGCCCTAATGGGGGGACCCAAGAGACCCAGTACTTC,CASSPNGGTQETQYF